This T cell receptor (beta chain) stems from a study of PD-L1 blockade in urothelial cancer. Turning to the study itself: Reported median T cell count for blood samples was more than 140,000.

Specified time point: peripheral blood 6 weeks after treatment start. Enrolled patients showed locally advanced or metastatic urothelial carcinoma. Sample contribution per patient ranged from 1 to 8, covering pretreatment and on-treatment. Germline assignment: CDR1 SGHTA and CDR2 FQGTGA. Deletions cut 0 bases from V and 5 bases from J, with 10 bases between. This CDR3 comprises 14 residues. Measured with immunoSEQ multiplex PCR; TCRdb has only the in-frame clones, and not every one. The sample has 35,000 to 40,000 clones, 75% to 90% seen once. The source is a man aged 55 to 69 with urothelial cancer. Sequences were derived from PBMCs, sampled around atezolizumab (anti-PD-L1) treatment. V usage is TRBV7-3 and J usage is TRBJ2-5; the D gene is possibly TRBD1 (6 bases). The CDR3 DNA sequence: TGTGCCAGCAGCTTAACAGGGGGATCTGAGACCCAGTACTTC. Its protein product is CASSLTGGSETQYF.